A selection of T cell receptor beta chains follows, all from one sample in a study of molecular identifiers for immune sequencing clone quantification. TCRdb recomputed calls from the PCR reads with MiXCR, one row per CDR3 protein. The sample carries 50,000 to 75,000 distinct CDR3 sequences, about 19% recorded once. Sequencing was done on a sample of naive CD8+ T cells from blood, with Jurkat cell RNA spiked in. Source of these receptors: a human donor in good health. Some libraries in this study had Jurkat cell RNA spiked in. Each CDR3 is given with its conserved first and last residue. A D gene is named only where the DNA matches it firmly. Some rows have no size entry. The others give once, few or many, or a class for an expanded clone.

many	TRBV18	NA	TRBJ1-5	TGTGCCAGCTCAGGAGGAGGGCGGTATAGCAATCAGCCCCAGCATTTT	CASSGGGRYSNQPQHF
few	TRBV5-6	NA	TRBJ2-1	TGTGCCAGCAGCCCCTGGAACCGACTAGTTGAGCAGTTCTTC	CASSPWNRLVEQFF
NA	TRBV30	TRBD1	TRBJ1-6	TGTGCCTGGAGCCCGGGACAGGGAAATTCACCCCTCCACTTT	CAWSPGQGNSPLHF
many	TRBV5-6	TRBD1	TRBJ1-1	TGTGCCAGCAGCTTGGTACTGCCCAGGGGGACAGGGATGGTGAACACTGAAGCTTTCTTT	CASSLVLPRGTGMVNTEAFF
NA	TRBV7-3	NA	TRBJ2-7	TGTGCCAGCAGCTTATTCGGGGGATCATCCTACGAGCAGTACTTC	CASSLFGGSSYEQYF
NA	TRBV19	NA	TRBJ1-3	TGTGCCAGTAGTATAGGGACATACGGGAGCTCTGGAAACACCATATATTTT	CASSIGTYGSSGNTIYF
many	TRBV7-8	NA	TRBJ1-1	TGTGCCAGCAGCTTAGCTCTCCCGAACACTGAAGCTTTCTTT	CASSLALPNTEAFF
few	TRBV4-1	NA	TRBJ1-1	TGCGCCAGCAGCTTCACCGGGACAAAGAACACTGAAGCTTTCTTT	CASSFTGTKNTEAFF
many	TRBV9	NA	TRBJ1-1	TGTGCCAGCAGCGTAGCGGGGCCCACTGAAGCTTTCTTT	CASSVAGPTEAFF
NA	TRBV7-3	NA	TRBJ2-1	TGTGCCAGCAGCTTAGGGCTCGACAATGGGCAGTTCTTC	CASSLGLDNGQFF
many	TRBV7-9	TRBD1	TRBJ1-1	TGTGCCAGCAGCCCACCGGGACAGGGATTTCCTGAAGCTTTCTTT	CASSPPGQGFPEAFF
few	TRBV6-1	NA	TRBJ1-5	TGTGCCAGCAGTGAAGAGGCCGATTATAGCAATCAGCCCCAGCATTTT	CASSEEADYSNQPQHF
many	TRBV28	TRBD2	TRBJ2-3	TGTGCCAGCAGTTCGCAGCGGGAGGGCCTGGTCTTCCGCACAGATACGCAGTATTTT	CASSSQREGLVFRTDTQYF
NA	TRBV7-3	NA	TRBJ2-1	TGTGCCAGCAGCCGGGATATTGGGGCTTCGGGTTTGTTGGGCAATGAGCAGTTCTTC	CASSRDIGASGLLGNEQFF
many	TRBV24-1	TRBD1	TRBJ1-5	TGTGCCACCAGTGATGTAAACAGGGGAAATCAGCCCCAGCATTTT	CATSDVNRGNQPQHF
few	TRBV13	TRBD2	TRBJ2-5	TGTGCCAGCAGCCAGGGGACTAGCGGGAGCGTCCAAGAGACCCAGTACTTC	CASSQGTSGSVQETQYF
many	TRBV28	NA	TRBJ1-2	TGTGCCAGCAGCCTGACTCCAGACAGTAGTCTATATGGCTACACCTTC	CASSLTPDSSLYGYTF
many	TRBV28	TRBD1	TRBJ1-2	TGTGCCAGCACAGGGGGAGATTATGGCTACACCTTC	CASTGGDYGYTF
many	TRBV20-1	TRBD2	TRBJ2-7	TGCAGTGCCCCCCCGGGACTAGCGGTTTACGAGCAGTACTTC	CSAPPGLAVYEQYF
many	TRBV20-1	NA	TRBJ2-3	TGCAGTGCTTCAGACAGGTCGGAACACACAGATACGCAGTATTTT	CSASDRSEHTDTQYF
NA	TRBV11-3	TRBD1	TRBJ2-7	TGTGCCAGCAGCCCTGGACAGGGGGCCTACGAGCAGTACTTC	CASSPGQGAYEQYF
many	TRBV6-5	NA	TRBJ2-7	TGTGCCAGCAGTTACTCAGGGAATACTTACGAGCAGTACTTC	CASSYSGNTYEQYF
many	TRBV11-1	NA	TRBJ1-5	TGTGCCAGCAGCCCAGGGGTCAATCAGCCCCAGCATTTT	CASSPGVNQPQHF
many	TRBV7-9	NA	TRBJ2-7	TGTGCCAGCAGCCCGGGACCGCAAGAGCAGTACTTC	CASSPGPQEQYF
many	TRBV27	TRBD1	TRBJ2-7	TGTGCCAGCAGTTTAACCGGGACAGGGGCGGGGGAGCAGTACTTC	CASSLTGTGAGEQYF
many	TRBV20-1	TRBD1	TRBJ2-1	TGCAGTGCTCTAGACAGGGGGGTTAACAATGAGCAGTTCTTC	CSALDRGVNNEQFF
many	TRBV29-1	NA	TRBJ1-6	TGCAGCGTTGATTTCAGACCGCCACCCTATAATTCACCCCTCCACTTT	CSVDFRPPPYNSPLHF
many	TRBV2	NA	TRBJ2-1	TGTGCCAGCAGTTTCCAAAGGGCCCTCGCGGGTGAGCAGTTCTTC	CASSFQRALAGEQFF
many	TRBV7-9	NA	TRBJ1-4	TGTGCCAGCAGCTCCGCTAGCTCCGGGGAAAAACTGTTTTTT	CASSSASSGEKLFF
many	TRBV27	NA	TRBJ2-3	TGTGCCAGCAGTCTAGGGACTTACGGTGCTAGCACAGATACGCAGTATTTT	CASSLGTYGASTDTQYF
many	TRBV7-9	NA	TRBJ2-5	TGTGCCAGCAGCTTAGGACAGGAGGTCGAGACCCAGTACTTC	CASSLGQEVETQYF
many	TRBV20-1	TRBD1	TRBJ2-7	TGCAGCTCTCGGGACAGGGGCAACGAGCAGTACTTC	CSSRDRGNEQYF
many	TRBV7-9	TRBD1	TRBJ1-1	TGTGCCAGCAGCGCGACAGGGAGGCTAACTGAAGCTTTCTTT	CASSATGRLTEAFF
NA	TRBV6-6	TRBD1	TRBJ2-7	TGTGCCAGCAGTTACGGGGGACAGGGTTACGAGCAGTACTTC	CASSYGGQGYEQYF
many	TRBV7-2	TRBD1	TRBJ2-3	TGTGCCAGCAGCTTAGAGGGACAGGGGGTAGGTTACACAGATACGCAGTATTTT	CASSLEGQGVGYTDTQYF
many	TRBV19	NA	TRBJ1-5	TGTGCCAGTACCCGGGATGGGGGAAGCAATCAGCCCCAGCATTTT	CASTRDGGSNQPQHF
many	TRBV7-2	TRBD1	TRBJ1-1	TGTGCCAGCAGCCCTACGACAGGGGGATTACATGAAGCTTTCTTT	CASSPTTGGLHEAFF